The clone carrying this TCR beta chain has more than one count but fewer than ten. This CDR3 comprises 15 residues. J gave up 4 bases and V 4 bases, and 6 bases lay outside the gene matches. The germline CDR1 and CDR2 sequences are LGHDT and YNNKEL (reference sequence). TCRdb itself ran the 5' RACE reads through MiXCR, one entry per CDR3 protein. This table holds 55,000 to 75,000 distinct CDR3 sequences, roughly 5.7% found once. These data are taken from a study of early T cells in non-severe SARS-CoV-2 infection. This chain links TRBV3-1 with TRBJ1-3; 8 positions match TRBD1. This receptor was taken from an adult who was a healthcare worker with PCR-confirmed SARS-CoV-2 infection or an uninfected control (not recorded which). The sequencing used whole blood, collected at baseline. The CDR3 DNA follows: TGTGCCAGCAGCCTTGGACAGGGTGAAGGAAACACCATATATTTT. It codes for CASSLGQGEGNTIYF.